This section outlines one T cell receptor beta chain sequence together with its context. These data originate in a study of glioma-infiltrating T cells after dendritic cell vaccination. The CDR3 totals 15 residues. V lost 5 bases, J lost 6 bases, and 19 bases lay in between. The germline V gene has CDR1 SGHAT and CDR2 FQDESV (reference sequence). Time point defined: after dendritic cell vaccination, including at tumor progression/relapse. Some clones are missing from TCRdb's copy, which holds only in-frame ones; the method was immunoSEQ multiplex PCR. The sample carries some 60,000 clones, about 80% recorded once.

The chain is built from TRBV11-1 and TRBJ1-1; perhaps TRBD1 as D (5 bases). Here the sequenced sample was blood, taken after dendritic cell vaccination. The clonotype originates from a human donor with glioblastoma. The CDR3 nucleotides read TGTGCCAGCAGCCCGTCCCAGACAGTCGCCGCTGAAGCTTTCTTT. Protein: CASSPSQTVAAEAFF. The full variable domain, rest sourced from reference TRBV11-1 and TRBJ1-1, is EAEVAQSPRYKITEKSQAVAFWCDPISGHATLYWYRQILGQGPELLVQFQDESVVDDSQLPKDRFSAERLKGVDSTLKIQPAELGDSAMYLCASSPSQTVAAEAFFGQGTRLTVV.